This T cell receptor beta chain was retrieved from a study of T cell repertoires in cytomegalovirus infection (dated by TCRdb to about 2019). For the study in its entirety: Recently identified HLA-C-restricted CMV epitopes, whose presentation resists viral immunomodulation, were targeted by peptide stimulations together with well-studied HLA-B-restricted epitopes. The HLA type of each donor mattered for the analysis, because public TCR beta signatures pointed to carriage of CMV infection along with the matching HLA type.

What the authors observed across the whole study: The ex vivo response was dominated by HLA-C-restricted CMV-specific TCR beta clonotypes, which also provided the single most frequent clonotype in two of eight donors. In both this cohort and an independent cohort of a few hundred donors, the cumulative frequency of public TCR beta family members distinguished carriers of CMV infection plus the relevant HLA type.

Reading from cysteine to phenylalanine, the CDR3 counts 15 amino acids. Only the CDR3 DNA stays, 45 bases, in frame from base 1. Between the V and J ends, shortened by 6 bases and 2 bases respectively, the junction contains 17 bases. The germline V gene gives CDR1 as SGHVS and CDR2 as FNYEAQ. TCRdb records Illumina HiSeq 1500 as the sequencer. TCRdb took the public reads, trimmed them with fastp at Q25, ran MiXCR for clone calling and kept in-frame beta chains. Merged by CDR3 protein, the rows form single entries marked with the most common genes and DNA. The sample has roughly 920,000 distinct CDR3 sequences on record, approximately 33% of them singletons. Of the sample, roughly 13% falls within the top ten clones. Per the publication, the treatment or condition label means: in vitro stimulation with specific CMV peptide epitopes to enrich CMV-specific T cells. This clonotype showed up just a few times. The antigen it binds to is not known. No quality values exist for individual bases; no much larger clone is one base distant.

This material consisted of cultured CD8+ T cells from PBMCs, taken from culture after CMV antigen stimulation. The chain uses TRBV7-6 and TRBJ2-7; the D gene lacks a confident call. The receptor was derived from a human donor in good health (CMV status not recorded). Some clones in this sample may be carry-over from other donors' samples. The nucleotides are TGTGCCAGCAGTTGGGCGTCTGGGGATGCCTACGAGCAGTACTTC. It specifies CASSWASGDAYEQYF.